Sequencing of this T cell receptor beta chain was carried out in a study of CD8 T cells in ankylosing spondylitis. Concerning this clonotype itself: Its target is unknown.

Germline V CDR1 and CDR2: SEHNR, FQNEAQ (reference sequence). This CDR3 is built from 17 residues. V lost 5 bases and J lost 5; bases outside the gene matches: 18. Whole-study results and caveats: Ankylosing spondylitis blood appeared to carry a characteristic TCR beta motif of eight or nine highly homologous variants.

TCRdb recomputed calls from the 5' RACE reads with MiXCR, one row per CDR3 protein. This table has 380,000 or so distinct CDR3 sequences, approximately 20% appearing once. Sequencing was done on a sample of blood, either unsorted or a sorted T cell fraction (not recorded which). The clonotype was recovered from a male donor with ankylosing spondylitis or in good health (not recorded which). This chain uses TRBV7-9 with TRBJ2-7; 7 bases map to TRBD1. CDR3 loop: CASSEAGRSGGKDEQYF. CDR3 nucleotide sequence: TGTGCCAGCAGCGAGGCCGGGCGGTCAGGGGGTAAGGACGAGCAGTACTTC.